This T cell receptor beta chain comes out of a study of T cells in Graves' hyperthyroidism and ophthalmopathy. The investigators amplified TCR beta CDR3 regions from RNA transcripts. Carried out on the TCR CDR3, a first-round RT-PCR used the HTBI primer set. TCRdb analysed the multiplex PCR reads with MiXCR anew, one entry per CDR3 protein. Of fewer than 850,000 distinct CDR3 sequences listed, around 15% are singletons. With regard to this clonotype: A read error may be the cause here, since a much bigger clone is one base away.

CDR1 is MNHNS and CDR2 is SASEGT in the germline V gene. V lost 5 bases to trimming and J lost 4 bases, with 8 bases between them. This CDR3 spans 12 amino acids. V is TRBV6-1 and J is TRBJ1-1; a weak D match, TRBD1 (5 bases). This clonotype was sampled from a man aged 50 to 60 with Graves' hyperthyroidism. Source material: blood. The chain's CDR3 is CASSYGATEAFF. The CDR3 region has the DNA TGTGCCAGCAGTTATGGGGCCACTGAAGCTTTCTTT.